The rows below give T cell receptor beta chains drawn from one sample of a study of cytomegalovirus exposure and HLA in healthy donors. Generated by immunoSEQ multiplex PCR, the TCRdb table keeps only in-frame clones and is missing some. The sample lists approximately 120,000 clones, about 80% occurring once. The sequenced material came from PBMCs. Receptors originate from a man younger than 45 in good health and CMV-seropositive. The CDR3 runs from the conserved cysteine through the conserved F or W. D genes are given only for firm matches. For some rows the clone size is stated as once, few or many, or as a class when expanded; others skip it.

CDR3 protein: CTSSFSGAADTQYF
CDR3 DNA: TGCACCAGCAGCTTTAGCGGAGCGGCAGATACGCAGTATTTT
clone size: NA
D gene: NA
V gene: TRBV1
J gene: TRBJ2-3

CDR3 protein: CASSLLPGRGSNQPQHF
CDR3 DNA: TGTGCCAGCAGCCTCCTTCCGGGAAGGGGGAGCAATCAGCCCCAGCATTTT
clone size: NA
D gene: NA
V gene: TRBV21-1
J gene: TRBJ1-5

CDR3 protein: CASSSSGLVSSYEQYF
CDR3 DNA: TGCGCCAGCAGCTCATCGGGACTCGTGAGCTCCTACGAGCAGTACTTC
clone size: NA
D gene: NA
V gene: TRBV5-1
J gene: TRBJ2-7

CDR3 protein: CASIQTSGSFAKNIQYF
CDR3 DNA: TGTGCCAGCATTCAGACTAGCGGGAGCTTTGCCAAAAACATTCAGTACTTC
clone size: NA
D gene: TRBD2
V gene: TRBV2
J gene: TRBJ2-4

CDR3 protein: CASSRTSGLAKNIQYF
CDR3 DNA: TGTGCCAGCAGCCGGACTAGCGGGTTAGCCAAAAACATTCAGTACTTC
clone size: few
D gene: TRBD2
V gene: TRBV14
J gene: TRBJ2-4

CDR3 protein: CASSLEATSGQPGELFF
CDR3 DNA: TGTGCCAGCAGCTTAGAGGCCACTAGCGGGCAACCCGGGGAGCTGTTTTTT
clone size: NA
D gene: TRBD2
V gene: TRBV13
J gene: TRBJ2-2

CDR3 protein: CASSLGSRVPTDTQYF
CDR3 DNA: TGTGCCAGCAGCTTAGGGAGCAGGGTGCCCACAGATACGCAGTATTTT
clone size: NA
D gene: NA
V gene: TRBV11-2
J gene: TRBJ2-3

CDR3 protein: CASSLRSRYEQFF
CDR3 DNA: TGTGCCAGCAGCTTACGAAGTAGATATGAGCAGTTCTTC
clone size: once
D gene: NA
V gene: TRBV11-2
J gene: TRBJ2-1

CDR3 protein: CASSEWASGRSFGANVLTF
CDR3 DNA: TGTGCCAGCAGTGAATGGGCTAGCGGGAGATCTTTCGGGGCCAACGTCCTGACTTTC
clone size: NA
D gene: TRBD2
V gene: TRBV6-1
J gene: TRBJ2-6

CDR3 protein: CASSYVSGTYEQYF
CDR3 DNA: TGTGCCAGCAGTTATGTTAGCGGAACCTACGAGCAGTACTTC
clone size: NA
D gene: NA
V gene: TRBV6-5
J gene: TRBJ2-7

CDR3 protein: CASSLGGQGVIYGYTF
CDR3 DNA: TGTGCCAGCAGCTTAGGGGGACAGGGGGTAATCTATGGCTACACCTTC
clone size: NA
D gene: TRBD1
V gene: TRBV7-2
J gene: TRBJ1-2

CDR3 protein: CASSPGVDAGGQPQHF
CDR3 DNA: TGTGCCAGCTCACCAGGGGTTGATGCGGGGGGTCAGCCCCAGCATTTT
clone size: NA
D gene: NA
V gene: TRBV18
J gene: TRBJ1-5

CDR3 protein: CASSPGLAAYEQYF
CDR3 DNA: TGTGCCAGCAGCCCGGGACTAGCCGCATACGAGCAGTACTTC
clone size: NA
D gene: TRBD2
V gene: TRBV7-2
J gene: TRBJ2-7

CDR3 protein: CASSLAADTQYF
CDR3 DNA: TGCGCCAGCAGCTTGGCGGCAGATACGCAGTATTTT
clone size: NA
D gene: NA
V gene: TRBV5-1
J gene: TRBJ2-3

CDR3 protein: CASSLEGSSGNTIYF
CDR3 DNA: TGTGCCAGCAGCTTAGAAGGGAGCTCTGGAAACACCATATATTTT
clone size: NA
D gene: NA
V gene: TRBV11-2
J gene: TRBJ1-3

CDR3 protein: CASSTPAGGQETQYF
CDR3 DNA: TGTGCCAGCAGCACCCCAGCGGGAGGACAAGAGACCCAGTACTTC
clone size: NA
D gene: TRBD2
V gene: TRBV7-2
J gene: TRBJ2-5

CDR3 protein: CASSQEGLAAAPGELFF
CDR3 DNA: TGCGCCAGCAGCCAAGAGGGACTAGCGGCCGCACCGGGGGAGCTGTTTTTT
clone size: NA
D gene: TRBD2
V gene: TRBV4-3
J gene: TRBJ2-2